Presented here are 7 T cell receptor beta chains from one specimen sequenced in a study of T cell responses to AZD1222 COVID-19 vaccine. This table comes from immunoSEQ multiplex PCR, and its TCRdb copy is limited to in-frame clones, with some not included. The top ten clones hold about 5% of a sample with around 78,000 clones, roughly 88% of them seen once. Material: peripheral blood, obtained on day 0 of MenACWY control vaccination. The receptor source for this set is an adult in good health.

This chain joins TRBV20-1 and TRBJ1-6; D might be TRBD1 (6 bases). This CDR3 has 14 amino acids. Germline CDR1 is DFQATT and CDR2 is SNEGSKA (reference sequence). Trimming shortened V by 3 bases and J by 9 bases, and 15 bases separated the two germline ends. The CDR3 loop is CSASSWQGSSPLHF. The CDR3 nucleotides are TGCAGTGCTAGTTCCTGGCAGGGGAGTTCACCCCTCCACTTT.

The chain carries TRBV19 and TRBJ1-1; 7 nucleotides align to TRBD1. The CDR3 covers 14 residues. After removal of 8 bases from V and 1 base from J, the junction contained 7 bases not matched to a gene. The V gene's germline CDR1 is LNHDA and CDR2 SQIVND (reference sequence). This chain's CDR3 is CASAARTGNTEAFF. The CDR3 nucleotides read TGTGCCAGTGCGGCGAGGACAGGGAACACTGAAGCTTTCTTT.

This clone was counted only a few times. V is TRBV9 and J is TRBJ2-1; D ambiguous. CDR1 and CDR2 (germline): SGDLS, YYNGEE. V was shortened by 0 bases and J by 15 bases, with 10 bases between the two germline ends. This CDR3 has 11 residues. This chain's CDR3 is CASSVGPLLFF. The CDR3 DNA reads TGTGCCAGCAGCGTAGGCCCCTTGTTGTTCTTC.

The chain employs TRBV5-1 and TRBJ1-5, with a weak D call TRBD1 (6 bases). Germline CDR1 and CDR2: SGHRS and YFSETQ. Trimming took 4 bases from V and 6 from J, leaving 23 bases between them. The CDR3 length is 17 residues. The CDR3 loop is CASSDSGTGRGFQPQHF. CDR3 nucleotide sequence: TGCGCCAGCAGCGACTCCGGGACGGGAAGGGGGTTTCAGCCCCAGCATTTT.

V is TRBV9 and J is TRBJ2-3; D tentatively reads TRBD1 or TRBD2 (5 bases each). This CDR3 is 15 amino acids long. CDR1 SGDLS and CDR2 YYNGEE come from the germline V gene. V lost 3 bases, J lost 5 bases, and 16 bases lay in between. The CDR3 sequence is CASSEQDLGGDTQYF. Written as DNA, the CDR3 is TGTGCCAGCAGCGAACAGGACCTTGGGGGAGATACGCAGTATTTT.

The rearrangement joins TRBV5-1 to TRBJ1-6; the match to TRBD1 covers 8 bases. There are 14 residues in the CDR3. V was pared by 4 bases and J by 8 bases, with 5 bases of the junction left unmatched. The germline gives CDR1 SGHRS, CDR2 YFSETQ. In nucleotides, the CDR3 is TGCGCCAGCAGCCGAACGACAGGGGATTCACCCCTCCACTTT. Translation: CASSRTTGDSPLHF.

This chain links TRBV12-3 or TRBV12-4 with TRBJ1-1; D unclear. V lost 7 bases and J 4 bases, leaving 7 bases between the germline ends. The CDR3 length is 11 residues. CDR3 sequence reads: CASKEGTEAFF. The DNA for the CDR3 is TGTGCCAGCAAGGAGGGCACTGAAGCTTTCTTT.